These T cell receptor beta chains were read from a single sample in a study of OX40 agonist ivuxolimab in advanced cancers. Libraries were prepared by immunoSEQ multiplex PCR; TCRdb keeps only in-frame clonotypes and omits some of them. Here the sample spans 30,000 or so clones, about three quarters being singletons. Source: CD4+ or CD8+ T cells sorted from blood, taken in a trial of the OX40 agonist ivuxolimab. The receptors originated from an adult with an advanced solid tumor such as melanoma, head and neck, liver or kidney cancer. The CDR3 runs from the conserved cysteine through the conserved F or W. Fields, in order: J gene, CDR3 length, D gene, V gene, CDR3 DNA, CDR3 protein. The D gene is left open where the match is weak.

TRBJ2-7	15	.	TRBV30	TGTGCCTGGAGGCCGTTGGACAGTCAGTCCTACGAGCAGTACTTC	CAWRPLDSQSYEQYF
TRBJ1-5	14	TRBD1	TRBV5-5	TGTGCCAGCAGCTCCGGACAGGTTAATCAGCCCCAGCATTTT	CASSSGQVNQPQHF
TRBJ1-4	16	.	TRBV4-2	TGTGCCAGCAGCCAAGATGGCTCTTGGGGACGAGAAAAACTGTTTTTT	CASSQDGSWGREKLFF
TRBJ2-5	13	.	TRBV19	TGTGCCAGTACCCCGAGCGGGCGGGAGACCCAGTACTTC	CASTPSGRETQYF
TRBJ2-6	16	.	TRBV4-2	TGTGCCAGCAGCCGGGGGGTTTTGGCCGGGGCCAACGTCCTGACTTTC	CASSRGVLAGANVLTF
TRBJ1-6	14	TRBD1	TRBV6-1	TGTGCCAGCAGTACGGACAGGACCAATTCACCCCTCCACTTT	CASSTDRTNSPLHF
TRBJ1-1	14	TRBD1	TRBV5-1	TGCGCCAGCAGCTTGGATCCAGGGGGCACTGAAGCTTTCTTT	CASSLDPGGTEAFF
TRBJ2-5	15	TRBD2	TRBV7-3	TGTGCCAGCAGCCCGGGACTAGCGGGGCAAGAGACCCAGTACTTC	CASSPGLAGQETQYF
TRBJ2-7	15	.	TRBV23-1	TGCGCCAGCAGTCAAAAAGGTGGGGGGCAATACGAGCAGTACTTC	CASSQKGGGQYEQYF
TRBJ1-6	15	TRBD1	TRBV27	TGTGCCAGCAGTCCGCCGGGGACAGAGGATTCACCCCTCCACTTT	CASSPPGTEDSPLHF
TRBJ2-1	16	.	TRBV27	TGTGCCAGCGGTCGGTGGGCCGCGAGCTCCTACAATGAGCAGTTCTTC	CASGRWAASSYNEQFF
TRBJ2-4	15	.	TRBV2	TGTGCCAGCAGAGAAGACGTGCTAGCCAAAAACATTCAGTACTTC	CASREDVLAKNIQYF
TRBJ1-1	14	.	TRBV5-8	TGTGCCAGCAGTCGCGGGGAGCAAATAACTGAAGCTTTCTTT	CASSRGEQITEAFF
TRBJ1-2	16	.	TRBV4-1	TGCGCCAGCAGCCAAGAGCACCTAAGGCACGGCTATGGCTACACCTTC	CASSQEHLRHGYGYTF